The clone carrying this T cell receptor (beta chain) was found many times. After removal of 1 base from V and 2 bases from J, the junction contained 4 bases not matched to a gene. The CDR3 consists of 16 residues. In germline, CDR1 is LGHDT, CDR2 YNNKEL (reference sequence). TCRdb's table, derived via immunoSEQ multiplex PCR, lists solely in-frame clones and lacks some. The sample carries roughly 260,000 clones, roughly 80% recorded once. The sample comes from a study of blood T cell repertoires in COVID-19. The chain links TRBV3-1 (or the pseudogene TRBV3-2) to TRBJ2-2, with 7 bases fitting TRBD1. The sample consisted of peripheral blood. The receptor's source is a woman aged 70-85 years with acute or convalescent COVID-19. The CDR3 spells CASSQARTGNTGELFF. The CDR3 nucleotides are TGTGCCAGCAGCCAAGCACGGACAGGCAACACCGGGGAGCTGTTTTTT.